Listed below are T cell receptor beta chains from one sample, sequenced in a study of blood T cell repertoires in COVID-19. The data were produced by immunoSEQ multiplex PCR, yet TCRdb's version contains in-frame clones alone and is incomplete. The top ten clones hold 8% to 10% of a sample with roughly 100,000 clones, around 81% of them seen once. The specimen sequenced was peripheral blood. These receptors all stem from a woman in her seventies with acute or convalescent COVID-19. Both conserved end residues are part of each CDR3. D genes are given only for firm matches. Size is omitted from some rows. Given values are once, few, many or a class for expanded clones.

TRBJ2-5 - TRBV6-5 - TGTGCCAGCATGTGGGCACGCGGGGAGACCCAGTACTTC CASMWARGETQYF
TRBJ2-1 - TRBV27 - TGTGCCAGCAGTTTGTTACGGTCGTCGGTCACGGTGGATGAGCAGTTCTTC CASSLLRSSVTVDEQFF
TRBJ2-3 - TRBV7-9 TRBD1 TGTGCCAGCAGCTTAGGGGCCGGTACAGGGGGCACAGATACGCAGTATTTT CASSLGAGTGGTDTQYF
TRBJ2-2 - TRBV9 TRBD2 TGTGCCAGCAACCCGGGACTAGCCCCAACCGGGGAGCTGTTTTTT CASNPGLAPTGELFF
TRBJ2-3 - TRBV19 TRBD2 TGTGCCAGTAGTAGGGGAGGGGGCACAGATACGCAGTATTTT CASSRGGGTDTQYF
TRBJ1-1 - TRBV5-1 TRBD1 TGCGCCAGCAGCTTGACAGGGGGCGTTGAAGCTTTCTTT CASSLTGGVEAFF
TRBJ2-3 - TRBV28 TRBD2 TGTGCCAGCAGTTTTTCTTCTAGCGGAGGAGGCACAGATACGCAGTATTTT CASSFSSSGGGTDTQYF
TRBJ2-2 - TRBV25-1 - TGTGCCAGCAGGAAGAGGACAGACACCGGGGAGCTGTTTTTT CASRKRTDTGELFF
TRBJ2-3 - TRBV6-5 - TGTGCCACCACCCCATGGGCCACAGATACGCAGTATTTT CATTPWATDTQYF
TRBJ1-4 - TRBV30 TRBD1 TGTGCCTGGAGTTTGGGACAGGGTAATGAAAAACTGTTTTTT CAWSLGQGNEKLFF
TRBJ1-3 - TRBV7-2 TRBD1 TGTGCCAGCAGACCGGACAGGGCCTCAGGAAACACCATATATTTT CASRPDRASGNTIYF
TRBJ2-7 - TRBV6-5 TRBD1 TGTGCCAGCAGTTACTCGGGACAGGGGTCCTACGAGCAGTACTTC CASSYSGQGSYEQYF
TRBJ2-1 - TRBV7-7 TRBD2 TGTGCCAGCAGCCCTACTAGCGGGGGGCACAATGAGCAGTTCTTC CASSPTSGGHNEQFF
TRBJ1-2 - TRBV5-6 - TGTGCCAGCAGCCTGATGGGGGCGTCTGGCTACACCTTC CASSLMGASGYTF
TRBJ1-5 - TRBV28 - TGTGCCAGCAGTTCTCGACAGACCCAAAGCAATCAGCCCCAGCATTTT CASSSRQTQSNQPQHF
TRBJ2-2 - TRBV9 - TGTGCCAGCAGCGGGACAGCCACCGGGGAGCTGTTTTTT CASSGTATGELFF
TRBJ2-7 once TRBV5-1 - TGCGCCAGCAGCTTGGCCGGGACAAGCTACGAGCAGTACTTC CASSLAGTSYEQYF
TRBJ2-3 - TRBV5-1 TRBD2 TGCGCCAGCAGCTTGGTGCTAGCGGGGGGACTGCGGGATACGCAGTATTTT CASSLVLAGGLRDTQYF
TRBJ1-2 - TRBV30 - TGTGCCTGGAGTAGGGGGACCTCCTATGGCTACACCTTC CAWSRGTSYGYTF
TRBJ1-2 once TRBV15 - TGTGCCACCAGCCAGGGTACTACATCCTATGGCTACACCTTC CATSQGTTSYGYTF
TRBJ1-6 once TRBV9 - TGTGCCAGCAGCGCCAGGGGAGGGAATTCACCCCTCCACTTT CASSARGGNSPLHF
TRBJ1-2 - TRBV28 TRBD1 TGTGCCAGCAGCCTAACAGGGGTTGGTCATGGCTACACCTTC CASSLTGVGHGYTF
TRBJ2-1 - TRBV7-2 TRBD2 TGTGCCAGCAGCTTACGGGTAGCGGGAGAGAATGAGCAGTTCTTC CASSLRVAGENEQFF
TRBJ1-1 - TRBV7-9 TRBD1 TGTGCCAGCAGCTTAGTAGACAGGGAGGCTTTCTTT CASSLVDREAFF
TRBJ2-5 - TRBV7-9 - TGTGCCAGCACGGCGGATCTGTACCAAGAGACCCAGTACTTC CASTADLYQETQYF
TRBJ1-1 - TRBV5-1 - TGCGCCAGCAGTCCCGGGAACCCGAACACTGAAGCTTTCTTT CASSPGNPNTEAFF
TRBJ1-5 few TRBV6-2/TRBV6-3 TRBD1 TGTGCCAGCAGTTCCGGGGACAGGGCCAATCAGCCCCAGCATTTT CASSSGDRANQPQHF
TRBJ2-1 - TRBV11-3 TRBD2 TGTGCCAGCAGCCCCGGACTAGCGGGAGTCGGTGGCGATGAGCAGTTCTTC CASSPGLAGVGGDEQFF
TRBJ2-7 few TRBV5-1 TRBD1 TGCGCCAGCAGCCAATACTCCGGGACAGGGCCCACCTACGAGCAGTACTTC CASSQYSGTGPTYEQYF
TRBJ2-3 few TRBV11-1 TRBD2 TGTGCCAGCAGCTTACTAGCGGGGACAGATACGCAGTATTTT CASSLLAGTDTQYF
TRBJ2-1 - TRBV5-4 - TGTGCCAGCAGTCCTTCCGGGAGCGACAATGAGCAGTTCTTC CASSPSGSDNEQFF
TRBJ1-6 - TRBV10-3 - TGTGCCATCAGTTCAGACATCGGTTCACCCCTCCACTTT CAISSDIGSPLHF
TRBJ1-5 - TRBV18 TRBD1 TGTGCCAGCTCACCAATGACAGGGGATAGCAATCAGCCCCAGCATTTT CASSPMTGDSNQPQHF
TRBJ1-5 - TRBV18 TRBD1 TGTGCCAGCACCCCAGGGGGCGGATATCAGCCCCAGCATTTT CASTPGGGYQPQHF
TRBJ2-5 once TRBV6-5 TRBD1 TGTGCCAGCAGATCTCTTGCGGGACAGGGGAAGACCCAGTACTTC CASRSLAGQGKTQYF
TRBJ2-6 - TRBV5-1 - TGCGCCAGCAGCCCGGGACAAAACCGCCCTGGGGCCAACGTCCTGACTTTC CASSPGQNRPGANVLTF
TRBJ1-6 - TRBV12-3/TRBV12-4 - TGTGCCAGCAGTTTAACAGATAATTCACCCCTCCACTTT CASSLTDNSPLHF
TRBJ1-2 - TRBV28 - TGTGCCAGCAGTTCCCCCGCTTCCGGACAGTCCTATGGCTACACCTTC CASSSPASGQSYGYTF
TRBJ1-6 - TRBV9 - TGTGCCAGCAGCGTCAGCACAGGGCGTTCACCCCTCCACTTT CASSVSTGRSPLHF
TRBJ2-7 - TRBV10-2 - TGCGCCAGCAGTGACAGGAAGAGCTCCTACGAGCAGTACTTC CASSDRKSSYEQYF
TRBJ1-2 - TRBV18 - TGTGCCAGCTCTCTTGCAGGGGATGGCTACACCTTC CASSLAGDGYTF
TRBJ2-7 - TRBV4-3 TRBD2 TGCGCCAGCAGCCAAGATGGGATAGCGGGCGAGCAGTACTTC CASSQDGIAGEQYF
TRBJ1-5 - TRBV19 - TGTGCCAGTAGTATCGGGGTCTACCAGCCCCAGCATTTT CASSIGVYQPQHF
TRBJ1-3 - TRBV3-1/TRBV3-2 - TGTGCCAGCAGCCACCGGGGAGATGGAAACACCATATATTTT CASSHRGDGNTIYF
TRBJ1-1 - TRBV3-1/TRBV3-2 - TGTGCCAGCAGCCAAGTGGGGGCCGGGACTGAAGCTTTCTTT CASSQVGAGTEAFF
TRBJ1-6 - TRBV12-3/TRBV12-4 - TGTGCCAGCAGCCTAAAAGAGAGTTCACCCCTCCACTTT CASSLKESSPLHF
TRBJ1-1 - TRBV7-9 - TGTGCCAGCAGCCCTGTGAGGGACACTGAAGCTTTCTTT CASSPVRDTEAFF
TRBJ2-7 once TRBV3-1/TRBV3-2 - TGTGCCAGCAGCCCAGCAAGGTGGGCAGGGCGTTCCGATTACGAGCAGTACTTC CASSPARWAGRSDYEQYF
TRBJ1-5 - TRBV2 TRBD1 TGTGCCAGCAGTTTGACAGGGCACAATCAGCCCCAGCATTTT CASSLTGHNQPQHF
TRBJ1-6 - TRBV18 - TGTGCCAGCTCAGCTAATCAGGGGCATAATTCACCCCTCCACTTT CASSANQGHNSPLHF
TRBJ1-6 once TRBV7-9 - TGTGCCAGCAGCACCGAAGGGGCCCCCTTGCACTTT CASSTEGAPLHF
TRBJ2-6 - TRBV27 - TGTGCCAGTTCTAGCCCCAGTTCTGGGGCCAACGTCCTGACTTTC CASSSPSSGANVLTF
TRBJ2-2 few TRBV19 - TGTGCCAGTAGCCTCGGAGGCCCGACCGGGGAGCTGTTTTTT CASSLGGPTGELFF